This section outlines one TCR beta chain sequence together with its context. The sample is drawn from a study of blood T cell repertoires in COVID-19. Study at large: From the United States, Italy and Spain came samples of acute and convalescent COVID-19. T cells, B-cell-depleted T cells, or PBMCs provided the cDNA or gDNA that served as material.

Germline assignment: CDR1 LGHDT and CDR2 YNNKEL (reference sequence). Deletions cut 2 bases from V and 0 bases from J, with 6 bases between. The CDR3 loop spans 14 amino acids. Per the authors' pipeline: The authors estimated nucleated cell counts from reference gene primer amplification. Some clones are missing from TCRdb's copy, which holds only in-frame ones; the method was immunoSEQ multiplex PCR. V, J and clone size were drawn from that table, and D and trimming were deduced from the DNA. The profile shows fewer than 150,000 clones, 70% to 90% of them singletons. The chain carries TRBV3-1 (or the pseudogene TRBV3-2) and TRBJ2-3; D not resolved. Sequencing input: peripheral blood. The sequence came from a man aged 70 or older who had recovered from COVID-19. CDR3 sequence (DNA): TGTGCCAGCAGCCAATCTATCAGCACAGATACGCAGTATTTT. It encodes CASSQSISTDTQYF.